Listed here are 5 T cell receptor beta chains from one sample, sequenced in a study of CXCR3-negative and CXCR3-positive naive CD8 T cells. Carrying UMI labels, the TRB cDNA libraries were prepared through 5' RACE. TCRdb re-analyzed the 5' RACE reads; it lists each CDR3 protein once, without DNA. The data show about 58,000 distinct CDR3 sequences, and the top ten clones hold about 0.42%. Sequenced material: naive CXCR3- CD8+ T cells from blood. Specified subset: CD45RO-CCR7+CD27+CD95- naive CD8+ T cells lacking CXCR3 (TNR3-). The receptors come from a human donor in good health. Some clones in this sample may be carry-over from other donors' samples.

Here the CDR3 reads CATSDFGTGETQYF. V and J are TRBV24-1 and TRBJ2-5; the TCRdb D gene call, TRBD1, has no DNA to confirm it. The CDR3 is 14 amino acids. The germline V gene encodes CDR1 KGHDR and CDR2 SFDVKD.

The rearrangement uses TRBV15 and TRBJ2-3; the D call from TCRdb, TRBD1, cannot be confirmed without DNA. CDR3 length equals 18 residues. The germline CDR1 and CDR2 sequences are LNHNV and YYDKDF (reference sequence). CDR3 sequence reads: CATRSTYLPGGWTDTQYF.

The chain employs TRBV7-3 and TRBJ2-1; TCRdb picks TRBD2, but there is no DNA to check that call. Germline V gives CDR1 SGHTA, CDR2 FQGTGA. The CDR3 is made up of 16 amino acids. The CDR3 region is CASSPTSGGVDREQFF. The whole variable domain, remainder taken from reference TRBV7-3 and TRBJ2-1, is GAGVSQTPSNKVTEKGKYVELRCDPISGHTALYWYRQSLGQGPEFLIYFQGTGAADDSGLPNDRFFAVRPEGSVSTLKIQRTERGDSAVYLCASSPTSGGVDREQFFGPGTRLTVL.

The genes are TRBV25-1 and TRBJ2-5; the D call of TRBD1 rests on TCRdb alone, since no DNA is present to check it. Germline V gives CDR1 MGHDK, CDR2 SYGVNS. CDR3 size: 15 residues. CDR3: CAGSKGQAWEETQYF.

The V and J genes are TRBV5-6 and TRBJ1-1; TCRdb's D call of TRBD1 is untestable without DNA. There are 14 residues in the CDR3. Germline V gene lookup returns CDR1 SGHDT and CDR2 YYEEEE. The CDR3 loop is CASSFLQGWTEAFF.